One and the same sample provided the 29 T cell receptor beta chains below, sequenced in a study of blood T cells in healthy people across ages. Sample-barcoded 5' priming and a J-beta primer mix drove a second PCR of roughly 6 to 12 cycles. Each CDR3 protein gets one entry after TCRdb re-called the 5' RACE reads with MiXCR. The repertoire consists of over 1,500,000 distinct CDR3 sequences, with about 50% occurring once and the leading ten covering roughly 2.1%. The sequencing input was blood. The receptors originated from a woman in her thirties or forties in good health.

A few counts support this clonotype. The chain employs TRBV29-1 and TRBJ2-1; D is possibly TRBD1 or TRBD2 (5 bases each). Germline CDR1 and CDR2: SQVTM and ANQGSEA. This CDR3 is built from 14 residues. V gave up 1 base and J gave up 5 bases, with 12 bases separating them. The CDR3 loop is CSVEADLGDNEQFF. The CDR3, as DNA: TGCAGCGTTGAAGCAGACCTGGGGGACAATGAGCAGTTCTTC.

The V gene is TRBV21-1, the J gene TRBJ2-3; the tabulated D call, TRBD2, remains unverified against the DNA. TRBV21-1 is described as a pseudogene. The CDR3 runs to 15 residues. CDR3 sequence: CASRHFSRGQDTQYF. For the CDR3, the DNA is TGTGCCAGCAGACACTTCTCGCGGGGGCAAGATACGCAGTATTTT.

This rearrangement joins TRBV27 to TRBJ2-3; TRBD2 matches 7 bases. J gave up 6 bases and V 2 bases, and 8 bases lay outside the gene matches. The CDR3 runs to 15 residues. CDR1 is MNHEY and CDR2 is SMNVEV in the germline V gene (reference sequence). Written as DNA, the CDR3 is TGTGCCAGCAGTTTACGGGGGGTTCTAGCGGATACGCAGTATTTT. It yields the protein CASSLRGVLADTQYF.

The rearrangement joins TRBV5-1 to TRBJ1-2; a possible D gene is TRBD1 (6 bases). CDR3 length: 15 residues. With 4 bases removed from V and 4 bases from J, the gap between germline ends came to 17 bases. Germline V gives CDR1 SGHRS, CDR2 YFSETQ. Here the CDR3 reads CASSPPQGGGYGYTF. In nucleotides, the CDR3 is TGCGCCAGCAGCCCACCACAGGGAGGTGGCTATGGCTACACCTTC. The variable domain in full, completed from reference TRBV5-1 and TRBJ1-2, reads KAGVTQTPRYLIKTRGQQVTLSCSPISGHRSVSWYQQTPGQGLQFLFEYFSETQRNKGNFPGRFSGRQFSNSRSEMNVSTLELGDSALYLCASSPPQGGGYGYTFGSGTRLTVV.

The CDR3 DNA sequence: TGTGCCAGCTCACTTAATTCCCGTGGAGAGACCCAGTACTTC. Protein: CASSLNSRGETQYF. The chain employs TRBV18 and TRBJ2-5, with D uncertain. Germline V lookup: CDR1 KGHSH, CDR2 LQKENI. Trimming took 4 bases from V and 4 from J, leaving 13 bases between them. This CDR3 contains 14 residues.

This clonotype was detected many times. V usage is TRBV20-1 and J usage is TRBJ2-1; D is uncertain. Germline CDR1 reads DFQATT; CDR2 reads SNEGSKA (reference sequence). The CDR3 totals 12 residues. The V gene lost 6 bases and the J gene lost 7 bases, with 13 bases spanning the gap. CDR3 sequence (DNA): TGCAGTGCCTCCGAAGGCATGAATGAGCAGTTCTTC. This codes for CSASEGMNEQFF.

The sample holds many counts of this clonotype. V and J are TRBV7-2 and TRBJ2-5; D might be TRBD2 (6 bases). Trimming left V 3 bases short and J 2 bases short, with 10 bases between. Germline V lookup: CDR1 SGHTA, CDR2 FQGNSA. The CDR3 length is 14 residues. The DNA for the CDR3 is TGTGCCAGCAGCTTCAGCCGGGGGCAAGAGACCCAGTACTTC. This translates into CASSFSRGQETQYF.

The chain has TRBV4-1 and TRBJ2-5; D possibly matches TRBD1 or TRBD2 (5 bases each). Germline-derived CDR1 and CDR2 are MGHRA and YSYEKL. This CDR3 spans 14 amino acids. The germline V and J ends were trimmed by 1 base and 10 bases, with 16 bases remaining between them. CDR3 in amino acids: CASSQGVGVWIQYF. DNA for the CDR3: TGCGCCAGCAGCCAAGGGGTGGGGGTGTGGATCCAGTACTTC.

Here the CDR3 DNA reads TGCAGTGCTAGAGCGTCCGGTTGGGTTGGTGGCTACACCTTC. Amino acid sequence: CSARASGWVGGYTF. This sequence joins TRBV20-1 and TRBJ1-2; D is uncertain. The V and J ends lost 1 base and 7 bases respectively, with 16 bases between them. The CDR3 loop spans 14 amino acids. CDR1 DFQATT and CDR2 SNEGSKA come from the germline V gene (reference sequence).

Worth noting for this clonotype: This may arise from a read error, as a much more abundant clone is one base away. The chain couples TRBV27 to TRBJ2-5; D may be TRBD1 or TRBD2 (5 bases each). TRBJ2-7 matches the DNA end more closely, so the J call is doubtful. CDR3 length: 13 residues. Germline loops: CDR1 MNHEY, CDR2 SMNVEV (reference sequence). CDR3 loop: CASSRGRGNEQYF. The CDR3 nucleotides are TGTGCCAGCAGTCGGGGACGGGGTAACGAGCAGTACTTC.

This clonotype was observed a few times. The rearrangement joins TRBV6-2 or TRBV6-3 to TRBJ2-3, with D hard to call. Germline assignment: CDR1 MNHEY and CDR2 SVGEGT. Trimming pared 5 bases from V and 5 bases from J, leaving 17 bases between. The CDR3 is made up of 15 amino acids. CDR3 amino acids: CASSHPAAGRDTQYF. CDR3 nucleotides: TGTGCCAGCAGTCATCCGGCCGCAGGCCGAGATACGCAGTATTTT.

There are many counts of this clonotype. The CDR3 is CSASGLVGETQYF. CDR3 in DNA: TGCAGTGCTAGTGGACTAGTTGGAGAGACCCAGTACTTC. The V call is TRBV20-1, the J call TRBJ2-5; 7 bases map to TRBD2. The CDR3 has 13 amino acids. Germline CDR1 is DFQATT and CDR2 is SNEGSKA (reference sequence). The V gene end was trimmed by 3 bases and the J gene end by 4 bases; junction bases not matched to a gene: 5.

The chain couples TRBV20-1 to TRBJ1-2; D gene ambiguous. The germline gives CDR1 DFQATT, CDR2 SNEGSKA (reference sequence). The CDR3 is made up of 11 amino acids. Trimming stripped 5 bases from V and 3 bases from J, with 7 bases between. The CDR3 DNA reads as TGCAGTGCTCTGACGTACTATGGCTACACCTTC. It codes for CSALTYYGYTF.

The chain employs TRBV18 and TRBJ1-2; D ambiguous. Germline CDR1 reads KGHSH; CDR2 reads LQKENI. Trimming removed 2 bases from V and 4 bases from J, with 11 bases in between. The CDR3 loop spans 14 amino acids. CDR3 residues: CASSPVADGYGYTF. The CDR3 nucleotides are TGTGCCAGCTCACCAGTCGCGGATGGCTATGGCTACACCTTC.

This clonotype was counted a few times. The chain couples TRBV6-1 to TRBJ2-7, with TRBD1 identical over 9 bases. Per the germline V gene, CDR1 is MNHNS and CDR2 is SASEGT. This CDR3 has 15 residues. V was clipped by 7 bases and J by 0 bases; unmatched bases: 7. The DNA of the CDR3 is TGTGCCAGCAACCCCGGGACAGGGAGCTCCTACGAGCAGTACTTC. It codes for CASNPGTGSSYEQYF.

The V and J genes are TRBV5-6 and TRBJ2-1; maybe TRBD2 (6 bases). The V gene's germline CDR1 is SGHDT and CDR2 YYEEEE. The V and J ends lost 3 bases and 7 bases respectively, with 14 bases between them. The CDR3 is made up of 14 amino acids. CDR3 in amino acids: CASSSGVSPNEQFF. In DNA, the CDR3 is TGTGCCAGCAGCTCGGGGGTATCACCAAATGAGCAGTTCTTC.

This clonotype was observed a handful of times. This chain connects TRBV4-2 to TRBJ2-7, with D perhaps matching TRBD1 (6 bases). The CDR3 has 14 amino acids. V was pared by 2 bases and J by 3 bases, with 11 bases between. Germline V gene lookup returns CDR1 LGHNA and CDR2 YNFKEQ. In nucleotides, the CDR3 is TGTGCCAGCAGCCAACTCGCACAGGGCTACGAGCAGTACTTC. Translation gives CASSQLAQGYEQYF.

DNA of the CDR3: TGTGCCAGCTCACCCTTGTCAGGGGGCGATGCAGATACGCAGTATTTT. Translating gives CASSPLSGGDADTQYF. The rearrangement uses TRBV18 and TRBJ2-3; 8 bases align to TRBD1. J lost 4 bases, V lost 3 bases, and 9 bases had no gene match. CDR1 and CDR2 from the germline V gene are KGHSH and LQKENI. This CDR3 has 16 amino acids.

Only a few counts were recorded for this clonotype. This sequence joins TRBV6-2 or TRBV6-3 and TRBJ2-3, with D unresolved. This CDR3 contains 12 residues. Trimming took 5 bases from V and 12 from J, leaving 15 bases between them. The germline gives CDR1 MNHEY, CDR2 SVGEGT. CDR3 coding DNA: TGTGCCAGCAGTGACGGACGGCTTTTTCAGTATTTT. Translated: CASSDGRLFQYF.

The J gene is TRBJ2-2, the V gene TRBV6-5; D possibly corresponds to TRBD1 (7 bases). This CDR3 comprises 15 residues. Per the germline V gene, CDR1 is MNHEY and CDR2 is SVGAGI. V lost 4 bases and J lost 5, with 14 bases in between. DNA for the CDR3: TGTGCCAGCAGTTCGGGCAGGGGGAGGACCGGGGAGCTGTTTTTT. Translating gives CASSSGRGRTGELFF.

The chain carries TRBV19 and TRBJ2-3, with D unclear. Germline V gene data show CDR1 as LNHDA and CDR2 as SQIVND (reference sequence). This CDR3 spans 14 amino acids. Trimming removed 7 bases from V and 0 bases from J, with 11 bases in between. CDR3 coding DNA: TGTGCCAGTAAGGTCGTCGGCAGCACAGATACGCAGTATTTT. Encoded protein: CASKVVGSTDTQYF.

V is TRBV29-1 and J is TRBJ2-2, with 13 bases matching TRBD2. CDR3 size: 15 residues. From germline, CDR1 is SQVTM and CDR2 ANQGSEA. The J segment lost 6 bases and the V segment lost 5 bases, leaving 6 bases of the junction unmatched. The CDR3 spells CSVSPGLAGPGELFF. CDR3 DNA: TGCAGCGTTTCCCCGGGACTAGCGGGGCCCGGGGAGCTGTTTTTT.

CDR3 residues: CASSQDPGRDYLGQYF. The CDR3 bases are TGCGCCAGCAGCCAAGACCCTGGACGGGACTACCTGGGGCAGTACTTC. The chain uses TRBV4-1 and TRBJ2-7, with TRBD2 matching 7 bases. The V gene's germline CDR1 is MGHRA and CDR2 YSYEKL. V was pared by 0 bases and J by 9 bases, with 14 bases of the junction left unmatched. CDR3 size: 16 residues.

This chain uses TRBV27 with TRBJ2-7; D remains unclear. CDR1 MNHEY and CDR2 SMNVEV come from the germline V gene (reference sequence). This CDR3 is built from 13 residues. V lost 5 bases and J lost 1, with 9 bases in between. Here the CDR3 reads CASSGQLSYEQYF. The CDR3 DNA reads TGTGCCAGCAGTGGTCAGTTGTCCTACGAGCAGTACTTC.

This clonotype has only a few counts. The chain joins TRBV12-3 or TRBV12-4 to TRBJ1-4; possibly TRBD1 for D (5 bases). V was shortened by 3 bases and J by 7 bases, with 12 bases between the two germline ends. The CDR3 loop spans 14 amino acids. CDR3 residues: CASSFEGPGEKLFF. DNA for the CDR3: TGTGCCAGCAGTTTTGAGGGGCCGGGTGAAAAACTGTTTTTT.

To note about this clonotype: A junction boundary mismatches the germline segment, possibly from a read error. The chain couples TRBV7-2 to TRBJ2-2; D might be TRBD2 (5 bases). The CDR3 totals 14 residues. Germline V gene data show CDR1 as SGHTA and CDR2 as FQGNSA. Here the CDR3 DNA reads TGTGCCTGCAGCTTAGCTATTAGCGCCGGGGAGCTGTTTTTT. Protein: CACSLAISAGELFF.

This clonotype was observed a single time. The rearrangement uses TRBV4-3 and TRBJ2-1; 8 positions match TRBD2. The germline gives CDR1 LGHNA, CDR2 YSLEER. V lost 0 bases and J lost 7; bases outside the gene matches: 8. The CDR3 is 16 residues long. The CDR3 loop is CASSQDFQRGKNEQFF. The CDR3 nucleotides are TGCGCCAGCAGCCAAGATTTCCAGCGGGGGAAGAATGAGCAGTTCTTC.

V is TRBV20-1 and J is TRBJ2-5; D is ambiguous. In germline, CDR1 is DFQATT, CDR2 SNEGSKA (reference sequence). The V gene lost 3 bases and the J gene lost 5 bases, with 10 bases spanning the gap. The CDR3 loop spans 12 amino acids. CDR3 DNA sequence: TGCAGTGCTAGGCCTTACTCCGAGACCCAGTACTTC. Its protein product is CSARPYSETQYF.

The chain has TRBV6-1 and TRBJ2-1; 9 bases map to TRBD2. The CDR3 consists of 18 residues. J lost 0 bases, V lost 3 bases, and 9 bases had no gene match. From germline, CDR1 is MNHNS and CDR2 SASEGT. CDR3 sequence (DNA): TGTGCCAGCAGTGATCGTGGTAGCGGGGGAAGCTCCTACAATGAGCAGTTCTTC. It codes for CASSDRGSGGSSYNEQFF.